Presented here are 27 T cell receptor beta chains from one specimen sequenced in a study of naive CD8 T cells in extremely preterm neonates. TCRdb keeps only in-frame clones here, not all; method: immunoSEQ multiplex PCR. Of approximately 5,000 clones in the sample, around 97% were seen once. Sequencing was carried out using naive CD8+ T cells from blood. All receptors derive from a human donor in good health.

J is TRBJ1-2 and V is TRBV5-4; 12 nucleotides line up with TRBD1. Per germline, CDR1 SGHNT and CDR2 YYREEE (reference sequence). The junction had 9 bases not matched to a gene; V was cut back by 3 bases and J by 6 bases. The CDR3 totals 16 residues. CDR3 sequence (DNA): TGTGCCAGCAGCTCCACCTCCGGGACAGGGGGCAATGGCTACACCTTC. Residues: CASSSTSGTGGNGYTF.

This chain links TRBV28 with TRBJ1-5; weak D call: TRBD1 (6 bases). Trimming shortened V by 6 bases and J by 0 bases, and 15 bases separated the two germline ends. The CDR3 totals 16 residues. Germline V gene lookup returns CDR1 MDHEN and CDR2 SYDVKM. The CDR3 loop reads CASSEDSLYSNQPQHF. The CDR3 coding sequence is TGTGCCAGCAGCGAGGACAGCCTCTATAGCAATCAGCCCCAGCATTTT.

In DNA form, the CDR3 reads TGTGCCAGCAGCCCTAGGAAAGAGGGAAATGAGCAGTTCTTC. Its protein is CASSPRKEGNEQFF. The rearrangement joins TRBV11-2 to TRBJ2-1; D possibly corresponds to TRBD2 (5 bases). Between the trimmed V and J ends, which lost 5 bases and 7 bases, there was a span of 15 bases. Germline CDR1 SGHAT, CDR2 FQNNGV. The CDR3 sequence is 14 residues long.

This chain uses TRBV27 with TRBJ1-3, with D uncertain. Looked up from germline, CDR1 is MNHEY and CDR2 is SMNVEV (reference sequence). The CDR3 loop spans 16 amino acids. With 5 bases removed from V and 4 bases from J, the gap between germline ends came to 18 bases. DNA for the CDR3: TGTGCCAGCAGTACGACGAAACAAGCGGCGGGAAACACCATATATTTT. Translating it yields CASSTTKQAAGNTIYF.

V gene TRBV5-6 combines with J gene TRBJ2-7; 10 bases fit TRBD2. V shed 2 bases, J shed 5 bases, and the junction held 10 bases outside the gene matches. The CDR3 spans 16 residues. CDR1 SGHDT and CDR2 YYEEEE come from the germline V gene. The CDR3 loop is CASSFSSGGRRDEQYF. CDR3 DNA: TGTGCCAGCAGCTTTTCTAGCGGGGGCCGGCGGGACGAGCAGTACTTC.

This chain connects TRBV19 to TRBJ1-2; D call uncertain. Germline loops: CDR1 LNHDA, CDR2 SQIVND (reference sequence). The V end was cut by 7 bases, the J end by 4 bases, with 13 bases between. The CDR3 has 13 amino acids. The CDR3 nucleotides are TGTGCCAGTACCCCGACTCCCCTCTATGGCTACACCTTC. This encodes CASTPTPLYGYTF.

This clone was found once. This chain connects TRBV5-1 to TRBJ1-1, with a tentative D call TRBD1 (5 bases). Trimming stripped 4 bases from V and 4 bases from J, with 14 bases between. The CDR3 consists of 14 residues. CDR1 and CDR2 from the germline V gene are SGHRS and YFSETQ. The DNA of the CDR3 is TGCGCCAGCAGCGGTTCCAGGGTATCCACTGAAGCTTTCTTT. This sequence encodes CASSGSRVSTEAFF.

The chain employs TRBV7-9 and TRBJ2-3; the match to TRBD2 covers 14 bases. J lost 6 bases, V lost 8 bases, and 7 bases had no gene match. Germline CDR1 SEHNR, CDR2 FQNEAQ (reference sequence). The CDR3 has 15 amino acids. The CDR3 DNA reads TGTGCCAGCTTCGGACTAGCGGGGGGCTCGGATACGCAGTATTTT. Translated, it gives CASFGLAGGSDTQYF. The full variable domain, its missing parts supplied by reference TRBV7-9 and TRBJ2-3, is DTGVSQNPRHKITKRGQNVTFRCDPISEHNRLYWYRQTLGQGPEFLTYFQNEAQLEKSRLLSDRFSAERPKGSFSTLEIQRTEQGDSAMYLCASFGLAGGSDTQYFGPGTRLTVL.

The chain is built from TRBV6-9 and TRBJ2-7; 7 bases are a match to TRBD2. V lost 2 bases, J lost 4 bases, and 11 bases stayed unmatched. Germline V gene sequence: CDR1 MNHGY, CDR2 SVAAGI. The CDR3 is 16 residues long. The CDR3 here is CASSYSRGGGAYEQYF. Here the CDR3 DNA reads TGTGCCAGCAGTTATAGTCGGGGCGGGGGAGCATACGAGCAGTACTTC.

The CDR3 nucleotides read TGTGCCAGCAGCCCCCCGGGACAGAGCTCCTACGAGCAGTACGTC. This codes for CASSPPGQSSYEQYV. The chain combines TRBV5-6 with TRBJ2-7; 7 nucleotides align to TRBD1. CDR1 and CDR2 (germline): SGHDT, YYEEEE. Trimming at V came to 4 bases and at J to 0 bases, leaving 7 bases not matched to a gene. The CDR3 totals 15 residues.

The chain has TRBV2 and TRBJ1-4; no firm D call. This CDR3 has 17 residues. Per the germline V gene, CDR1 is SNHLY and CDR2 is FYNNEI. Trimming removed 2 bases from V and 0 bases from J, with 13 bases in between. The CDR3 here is CASSEFAEFATNEKLFF. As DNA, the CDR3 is TGTGCCAGCAGTGAATTTGCGGAGTTTGCAACTAATGAAAAACTGTTTTTT.

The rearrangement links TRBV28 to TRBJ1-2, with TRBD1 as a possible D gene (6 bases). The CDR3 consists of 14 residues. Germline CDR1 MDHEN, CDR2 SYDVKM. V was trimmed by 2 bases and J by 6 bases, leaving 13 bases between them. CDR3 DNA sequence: TGTGCCAGCAGTTTAAGAGGGGGTAGCAATGGCTACACCTTC. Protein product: CASSLRGGSNGYTF.

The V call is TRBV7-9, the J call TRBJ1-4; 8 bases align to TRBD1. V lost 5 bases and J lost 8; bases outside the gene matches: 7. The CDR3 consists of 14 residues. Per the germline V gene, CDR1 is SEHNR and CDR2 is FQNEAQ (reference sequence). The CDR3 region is CASSTDRAREKLFF. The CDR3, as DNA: TGTGCCAGCAGCACGGACAGGGCCAGGGAAAAACTGTTTTTT. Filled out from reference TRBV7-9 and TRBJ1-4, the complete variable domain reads DTGVSQNPRHKITKRGQNVTFRCDPISEHNRLYWYRQTLGQGPEFLTYFQNEAQLEKSRLLSDRFSAERPKGSFSTLEIQRTEQGDSAMYLCASSTDRAREKLFFGSGTQLSVL.

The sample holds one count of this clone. CDR3: CASSQAGTRYEQYV. The DNA of the CDR3 is TGTGCCAGCAGCCAGGCAGGGACACGCTACGAGCAGTACGTC. The chain joins TRBV7-3 to TRBJ2-7; possibly TRBD1 for D (6 bases). The CDR3 is 14 residues long. Germline V gene data show CDR1 as SGHTA and CDR2 as FQGTGA. The V end was cut by 5 bases, the J end by 3 bases, with 14 bases between.

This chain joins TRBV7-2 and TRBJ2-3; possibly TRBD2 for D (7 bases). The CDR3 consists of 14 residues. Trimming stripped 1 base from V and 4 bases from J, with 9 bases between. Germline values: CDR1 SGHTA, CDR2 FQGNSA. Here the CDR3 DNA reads TGTGCCAGCAGCTTAGAGGGGGGGCCAGATACGCAGTATTTT. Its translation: CASSLEGGPDTQYF.

DNA of the CDR3: TGTGCCAGTTCTTCAGGGGGCGAGCAGTACTTC. Its protein product is CASSSGGEQYF. The V and J genes are TRBV19 and TRBJ2-7, with 7 bases matching TRBD1. Germline CDR1 reads LNHDA; CDR2 reads SQIVND (reference sequence). The CDR3 contains 11 residues. V dropped 8 bases and J dropped 6; count of bases not matched to a gene: 4.

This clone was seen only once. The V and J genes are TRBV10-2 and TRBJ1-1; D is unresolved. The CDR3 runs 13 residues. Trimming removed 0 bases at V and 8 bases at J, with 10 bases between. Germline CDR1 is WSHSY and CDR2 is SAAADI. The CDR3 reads CASSESGSPEAFF. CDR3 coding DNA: TGCGCCAGCAGTGAGTCAGGGAGCCCCGAAGCTTTCTTT.

The CDR3 bases are TGTGCCACCATCCGACAGGGGACGTGGGAGACCCAGTACTTC. Translation gives CATIRQGTWETQYF. The rearrangement uses TRBV6-5 and TRBJ2-5; TRBD1 aligns across 8 bases. V lost 10 bases, J lost 5 bases, and 12 bases stayed unmatched. From germline, CDR1 is MNHEY and CDR2 SVGAGI. CDR3 length: 14 residues.

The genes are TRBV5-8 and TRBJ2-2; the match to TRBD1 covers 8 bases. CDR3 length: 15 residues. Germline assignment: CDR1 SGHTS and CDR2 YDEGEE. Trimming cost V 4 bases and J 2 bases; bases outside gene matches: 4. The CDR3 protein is CASSLDRDNTGELFF. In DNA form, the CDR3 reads TGTGCCAGCAGCCTGGACAGGGACAACACCGGGGAGCTGTTTTTT.

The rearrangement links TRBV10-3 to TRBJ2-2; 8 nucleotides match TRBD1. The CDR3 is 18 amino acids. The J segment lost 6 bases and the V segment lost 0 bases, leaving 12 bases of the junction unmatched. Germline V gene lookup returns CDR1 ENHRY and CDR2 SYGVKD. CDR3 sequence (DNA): TGTGCCATCAGTGAGTCCGACCAGACAGGGGTCTTGGCCGGGGAGCTGTTTTTT. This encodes CAISESDQTGVLAGELFF.

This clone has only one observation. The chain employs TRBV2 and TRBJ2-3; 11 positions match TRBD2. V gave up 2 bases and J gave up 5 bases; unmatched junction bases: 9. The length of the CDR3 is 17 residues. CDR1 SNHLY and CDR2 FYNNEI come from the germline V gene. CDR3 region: CASSEFGSGGALDTQYF. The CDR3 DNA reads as TGTGCCAGCAGTGAATTCGGTAGCGGGGGGGCCTTAGATACGCAGTATTTT.

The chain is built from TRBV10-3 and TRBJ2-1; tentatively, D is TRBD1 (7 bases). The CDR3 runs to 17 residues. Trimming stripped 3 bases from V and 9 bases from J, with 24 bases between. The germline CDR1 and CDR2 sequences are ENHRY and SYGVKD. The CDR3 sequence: CAISDLPTRRGHVEQFF. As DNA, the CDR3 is TGTGCCATCAGTGACCTCCCCACAAGGAGGGGGCATGTTGAGCAGTTCTTC.

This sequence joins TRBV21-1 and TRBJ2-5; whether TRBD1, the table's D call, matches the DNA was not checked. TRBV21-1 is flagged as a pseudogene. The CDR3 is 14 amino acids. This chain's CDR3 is CASSHWTGLETQYF. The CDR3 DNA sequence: TGTGCCAGCAGCCACTGGACAGGTCTAGAGACCCAGTACTTC.

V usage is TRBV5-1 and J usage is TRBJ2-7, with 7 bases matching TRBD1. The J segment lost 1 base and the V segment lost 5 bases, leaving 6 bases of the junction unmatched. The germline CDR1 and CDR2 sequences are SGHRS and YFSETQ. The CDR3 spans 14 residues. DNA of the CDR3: TGCGCCAGCAGTGTCGGGACAGAGTCCTACGAGCAGTACTTC. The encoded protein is CASSVGTESYEQYF.

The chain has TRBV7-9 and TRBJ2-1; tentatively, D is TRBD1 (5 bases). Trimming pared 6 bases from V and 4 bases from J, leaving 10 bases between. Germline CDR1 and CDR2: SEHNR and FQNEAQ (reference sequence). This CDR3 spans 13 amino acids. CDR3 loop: CASSPQEYNEQFF. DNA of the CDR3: TGTGCCAGCAGTCCACAGGAGTACAATGAGCAGTTCTTC.

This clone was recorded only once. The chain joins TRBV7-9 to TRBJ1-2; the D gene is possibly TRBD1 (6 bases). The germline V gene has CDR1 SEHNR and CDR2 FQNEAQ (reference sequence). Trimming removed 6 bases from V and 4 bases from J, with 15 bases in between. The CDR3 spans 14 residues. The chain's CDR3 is CASRDGTNIYGYTF. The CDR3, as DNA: TGTGCCAGCAGGGATGGGACAAACATCTATGGCTACACCTTC.

CDR3 region: CAISEFDRGSYGYTF. CDR3 DNA: TGTGCCATCAGTGAGTTCGACAGGGGTAGTTATGGCTACACCTTC. The chain carries TRBV10-3 and TRBJ1-2; 8 nucleotides line up with TRBD1. Germline V gene lookup returns CDR1 ENHRY and CDR2 SYGVKD. Unmatched junction bases numbered 6, after V lost 1 base and J lost 5 bases. This CDR3 region has 15 residues.